This record covers a single T cell receptor beta chain. The antigen is undetermined. This sequence may be a read error, since a much larger clone differs from it by one base. The data originate from a study of blood T cells in healthy people across ages. Combining a sample-barcoded 5' primer with a J-beta primer mix, a second PCR ran for roughly 7 to 12 cycles. One entry per CDR3 protein results from TCRdb running MiXCR on the 5' RACE reads. Found here are about 900,000 distinct CDR3 sequences, around 46% of them singletons; the top ten hold roughly 13%. Trimming stripped 2 bases from V and 4 bases from J, with 6 bases between. Germline CDR1 SGHTA, CDR2 FQGNSA. This CDR3 is 12 amino acids long. Findings and caveats of the study: Donor CMV status, an unknown factor, possibly confounded changes in expanded clonotypes. Without sorted subsets, naive and antigen-experienced compartments could not be conclusively compared.

Samples had at least 6 million PBMCs isolated from them. The extraction recovered at least 6 micrograms of total RNA per sample. Sequences were obtained from blood. The sequence was collected from a man younger than 40 in good health. This chain uses TRBV7-2 with TRBJ2-7, with D hard to call. The CDR3: CASSLNQYEQYF. CDR3 bases: TGTGCCAGCAGCTTAAATCAATACGAGCAGTACTTC.